Presented here are 24 T cell receptor beta chains from one specimen sequenced in a study of PD-1 blockade in classical Hodgkin lymphoma (TCRdb year 2020). Preparation of the library involved the immunoSEQ multiplex PCR assay. The clones in this table, taken by TCRdb from immuneACCESS, are in-frame only. Not every clone is retained; where verified, under half of the shortfall comes from an unresolved V gene, and the cause of the rest is unknown. The sample table holds 45,000 or so clones, of which approximately 90% were seen once. The ten largest make up 4.9% of the sample. The sample's time point label, in plain terms: newly diagnosed, previously untreated cHL patient sample. Sequenced: peripheral blood mononuclear cells (PBMCs). Receptors originate from a human donor with classical Hodgkin lymphoma.

The genes are TRBV5-1 and TRBJ2-1; D remains ambiguous. CDR1 and CDR2 (germline): SGHRS, YFSETQ. The length of the CDR3 is 13 residues. With 3 bases removed from V and 8 bases from J, the gap between germline ends came to 12 bases. The CDR3 DNA is TGCGCCAGCAGCTCTACAGAAGCCCATGAGCAGTTCTTC. Residues: CASSSTEAHEQFF.

The V gene is TRBV5-1, the J gene TRBJ1-4; the match to TRBD1 covers 10 bases. CDR1 is SGHRS and CDR2 is YFSETQ in the germline V gene. J was trimmed by 5 bases and V by 4 bases; bases with no gene match: 8. The CDR3 extends over 16 amino acids. The CDR3 region is CASSLTRQGANEKLFF. CDR3 sequence (DNA): TGCGCCAGCAGCCTCACTAGACAGGGGGCAAATGAAAAACTGTTTTTT.

The rearrangement links TRBV13 to TRBJ1-5; weak D call: TRBD1 (5 bases). This CDR3 spans 13 amino acids. The germline CDR1 and CDR2 sequences are PRHDT and FYEKMQ (reference sequence). The V end lost 2 bases, the J end lost 7 bases, and 9 bases lay between the germline ends. The CDR3 DNA reads TGTGCCAGCAGCTTACGACGGGGGCAGCCCCAGCATTTT. Its translation is CASSLRRGQPQHF.

This chain uses TRBV5-1 with TRBJ2-1, with 14 bases lining up with TRBD2. The CDR3 consists of 16 residues. The germline CDR1 and CDR2 sequences are SGHRS and YFSETQ. Trimming at V came to 2 bases and at J to 7 bases, leaving 5 bases not matched to a gene. The CDR3: CASSLRGTSGRNEQFF. In DNA, the CDR3 is TGCGCCAGCAGCTTACGCGGGACTAGCGGGAGAAATGAGCAGTTCTTC.

The rearrangement uses TRBV7-9 and TRBJ2-1; D is perhaps TRBD2 (6 bases). The germline gives CDR1 SEHNR, CDR2 FQNEAQ (reference sequence). V was cut by 5 bases and J by 12 bases, with 17 bases left in between. The length of the CDR3 is 13 residues. This CDR3 reads CASSREPGELQFF. The CDR3 nucleotides are TGTGCCAGCAGCCGGGAGCCGGGAGAATTGCAGTTCTTC.

In nucleotides, the CDR3 is TGTGCCAGCAACTCCGGGACTAGCGGGAGTAATGAGCAGTTCTTC. This translates into CASNSGTSGSNEQFF. J is TRBJ2-1 and V is TRBV6-5, with 14 bases identical to TRBD2. J was trimmed by 7 bases and V by 7 bases; bases with no gene match: 6. Germline V lookup: CDR1 MNHEY, CDR2 SVGAGI. This CDR3 region has 15 residues.

The gene calls are TRBV18 and TRBJ2-5; 9 bases are shared with TRBD2. J lost 5 bases, V lost 3 bases, and 10 bases had no gene match. Germline V gene data show CDR1 as KGHSH and CDR2 as LQKENI. This CDR3 region has 16 residues. The CDR3 protein is CASSPVTGGRAETQYF. CDR3 sequence (DNA): TGTGCCAGCTCACCGGTGACTGGCGGGAGGGCGGAGACCCAGTACTTC. The whole variable domain, remainder taken from reference TRBV18 and TRBJ2-5, is NAGVMQNPRHLVRRRGQEARLRCSPMKGHSHVYWYRQLPEEGLKFMVYLQKENIIDESGMPKERFSAEFPKEGPSILRIQQVVRGDSAAYFCASSPVTGGRAETQYFGPGTRLLVL.

The V and J genes are TRBV6-6 and TRBJ2-1; D is perhaps TRBD1 or TRBD2 (6 bases each). This CDR3 contains 14 residues. Germline CDR1 is MNHNY and CDR2 is SVGAGI (reference sequence). V dropped 5 bases and J dropped 6 bases, with 14 bases sitting between them. CDR3 sequence reads: CASSPSVRGNEQFF. The CDR3 bases are TGTGCCAGCAGTCCTAGCGTCAGGGGCAATGAGCAGTTCTTC.

The chain carries TRBV7-8 and TRBJ1-1, with 8 bases matching TRBD1. J gave up 1 base and V 5 bases, and 9 bases lay outside the gene matches. Germline loops: CDR1 SGHVS, CDR2 FQNEAQ. This CDR3 spans 16 amino acids. CDR3 bases: TGTGCCAGCAGCCGTGGACAGGGAGGGAAGAACACTGAAGCTTTCTTT. It translates to CASSRGQGGKNTEAFF.

This chain joins TRBV28 and TRBJ1-2; D is unclear. The V end was cut by 6 bases, the J end by 4 bases, with 21 bases between. The CDR3 is 16 amino acids. From germline, CDR1 is MDHEN and CDR2 SYDVKM. CDR3 coding DNA: TGTGCCAGCAGAACGGGGATCCGAGGAAGGTTCTATGGCTACACCTTC. The encoded protein is CASRTGIRGRFYGYTF.

The chain's CDR3 is CASRASGSYEQYF. The DNA of the CDR3 is TGTGCCAGCAGGGCTAGCGGGTCCTACGAGCAGTACTTC. The chain is built from TRBV6-6 and TRBJ2-7; 8 bases line up with TRBD2. The germline gives CDR1 MNHNY, CDR2 SVGAGI (reference sequence). V was pared by 6 bases and J by 1 base, with 2 bases of the junction left unmatched. The CDR3 sequence is 13 residues long.

This clone was detected once. The chain has TRBV5-1 and TRBJ1-2, with TRBD1 as a possible D gene (5 bases). The CDR3 consists of 16 residues. Germline-derived CDR1 and CDR2 are SGHRS and YFSETQ. Trimming took 2 bases from V and 7 from J, leaving 21 bases between them. CDR3 DNA: TGCGCCAGCAGCTTCGGGACCGTGGCCTTATCCGCTGGCTACACCTTC. Protein sequence: CASSFGTVALSAGYTF.

V usage is TRBV30 and J usage is TRBJ1-5; no firm D call. V was clipped by 3 bases and J by 1 base, with 7 bases between them. CDR1 and CDR2 from the germline V gene are GTSNPN and SVGIG (reference sequence). This CDR3 comprises 13 residues. The CDR3 DNA reads TGTGCCTGGAGCGAGATAAGCAATCAGCCCCAGCATTTT. Translating gives CAWSEISNQPQHF.

J is TRBJ2-5 and V is TRBV5-1, with D perhaps assigned TRBD1 or TRBD2 (6 bases each). The CDR3 is made up of 16 amino acids. Germline CDR1 reads SGHRS; CDR2 reads YFSETQ. The V end lost 0 bases, the J end lost 4 bases, and 16 bases lay between the germline ends. The CDR3 here is CASSLGGRGQSETQYF. The CDR3 nucleotides are TGCGCCAGCAGCTTGGGTGGACGGGGGCAGTCAGAGACCCAGTACTTC.

The chain has TRBV11-2 and TRBJ2-1; D possibly corresponds to TRBD1 (6 bases). V shed 5 bases and J shed 4 bases, with 18 bases lying between them. Per germline, CDR1 SGHAT and CDR2 FQNNGV. The length of the CDR3 is 16 residues. The CDR3 loop is CASSLRGLGGYNEQFF. The DNA of the CDR3 is TGTGCCAGCAGCCTCAGAGGCCTAGGGGGTTACAATGAGCAGTTCTTC.

In regard to this clone: At one boundary the junction diverges from the germline segment, which might be a read error. The rearrangement links TRBV10-3 to TRBJ1-2; D gene unclear. The CDR3 runs 10 residues. Germline assignment: CDR1 ENHRY and CDR2 SYGVKD. As DNA, the CDR3 is TGTGCCATCAGCGAGTTTGGCTACACCTTC. This gives the protein CAISEFGYTF.

This sequence joins TRBV7-9 and TRBJ2-1, with TRBD2 matching 14 bases. Germline trimming cut 4 bases from V and 4 bases from J; bases unmatched to any gene: 6. CDR1 and CDR2 from the germline V gene are SEHNR and FQNEAQ (reference sequence). The CDR3 runs 17 residues. The CDR3 loop is CASSSGLAGVKYNEQFF. The CDR3 region has the DNA TGTGCCAGCAGCTCGGGACTAGCGGGAGTTAAGTACAATGAGCAGTTCTTC.

The chain has TRBV4-1 and TRBJ2-1; D is uncertain. V was trimmed by 3 bases and J by 5 bases, leaving 8 bases between them. Germline assignment: CDR1 MGHRA and CDR2 YSYEKL. There are 13 residues in the CDR3. The CDR3 sequence: CASSHLLDNEQFF. CDR3 coding DNA: TGCGCCAGCAGCCATTTACTTGACAATGAGCAGTTCTTC.

The genes are TRBV15 and TRBJ2-5; the D gene is possibly TRBD2 (7 bases). The germline V gene encodes CDR1 LNHNV and CDR2 YYDKDF (reference sequence). The length of the CDR3 is 14 residues. Trimming cost V 4 bases and J 5 bases, with 14 bases left between them. CDR3 bases: TGTGCCACCAGCACCCGCGGGGGCTCGGAGACCCAGTACTTC. Amino acids: CATSTRGGSETQYF.

This chain connects TRBV7-8 to TRBJ2-2; D gene ambiguous. The germline V and J ends were trimmed by 6 bases and 7 bases, with 12 bases remaining between them. The CDR3 is 13 residues long. CDR1 and CDR2 from the germline V gene are SGHVS and FQNEAQ. CDR3 in amino acids: CASSLGPDGELFF. In DNA form, the CDR3 reads TGTGCCAGCAGTCTTGGCCCAGACGGGGAGCTGTTTTTT.

The chain combines TRBV30 with TRBJ1-2, with D perhaps TRBD1 (5 bases). Trimming shortened V by 0 bases and J by 5 bases, and 10 bases separated the two germline ends. The CDR3 is 13 residues long. Germline V gene data show CDR1 as GTSNPN and CDR2 as SVGIG (reference sequence). CDR3 coding DNA: TGTGCCTGGAGTGTAGGGGTTGGGTATGGCTACACCTTC. It yields the protein CAWSVGVGYGYTF. The complete variable domain, with remaining parts taken from reference TRBV30 and TRBJ1-2, reads SQTIHQWPATLVQPVGSPLSLECTVEGTSNPNLYWYRQAAGRGLQLLFYSVGIGQISSEVPQNLSASRPQDRQFILSSKKLLLSDSGFYLCAWSVGVGYGYTFGSGTRLTVV.

V usage is TRBV5-1 and J usage is TRBJ2-1, with D possibly called TRBD1 or TRBD2 (5 bases each). CDR3 size: 17 residues. V lost 0 bases, J lost 2 bases, and 15 bases lay in between. Looked up from germline, CDR1 is SGHRS and CDR2 is YFSETQ. The CDR3 loop reads CASSLALGREPYNEQFF. The DNA of the CDR3 is TGCGCCAGCAGCTTGGCCCTAGGCAGGGAGCCCTACAATGAGCAGTTCTTC.

The chain is built from TRBV7-6 and TRBJ2-1; D uncertain. CDR1 is SGHVS and CDR2 is FNYEAQ in the germline V gene. The CDR3 totals 12 residues. V was shortened by 1 base and J by 7 bases, with 5 bases between the two germline ends. CDR3 amino acids: CASSLGVNEQFF. As DNA, the CDR3 is TGTGCCAGCAGCTTAGGAGTTAATGAGCAGTTCTTC.

This chain joins TRBV25-1 and TRBJ1-5, with TRBD1 matching over 8 bases. Unmatched junction bases numbered 5, after V lost 4 bases and J lost 9 bases. This CDR3 region has 13 residues. The V gene's germline CDR1 is MGHDK and CDR2 SYGVNS. CDR3 in amino acids: CASSGTGILPQHF. The CDR3 DNA is TGTGCCAGCAGTGGGACAGGGATTTTGCCCCAGCATTTT.